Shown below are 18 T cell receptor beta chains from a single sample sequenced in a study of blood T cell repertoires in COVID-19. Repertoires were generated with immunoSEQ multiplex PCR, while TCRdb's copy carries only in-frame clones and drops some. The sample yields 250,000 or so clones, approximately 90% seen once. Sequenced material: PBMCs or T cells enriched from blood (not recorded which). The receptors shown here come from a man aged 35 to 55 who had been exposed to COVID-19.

The DNA for the CDR3 is TGTGCCAGCAGCCCACCGACAGGGGGGGAGGGCTACACCTTC. Translation: CASSPPTGGEGYTF. The chain recombines TRBV7-9 with TRBJ1-2, with TRBD1 matching over 9 bases. Trimming removed 5 bases from V and 8 bases from J; junction bases left unmatched: 9. Germline V gives CDR1 SEHNR, CDR2 FQNEAQ (reference sequence). This CDR3 is 14 amino acids long.

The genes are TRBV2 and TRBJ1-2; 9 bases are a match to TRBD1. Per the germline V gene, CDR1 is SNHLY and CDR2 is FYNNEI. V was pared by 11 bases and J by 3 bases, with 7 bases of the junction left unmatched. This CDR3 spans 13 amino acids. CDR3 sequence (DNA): TGTGCCGGAACAGGGGGCTCGGACTATGGCTACACCTTC. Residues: CAGTGGSDYGYTF.

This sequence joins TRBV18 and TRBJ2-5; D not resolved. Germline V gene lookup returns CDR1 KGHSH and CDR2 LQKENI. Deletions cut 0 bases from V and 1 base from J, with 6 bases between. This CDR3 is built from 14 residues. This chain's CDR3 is CASSPPGVQETQYF. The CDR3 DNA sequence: TGTGCCAGCTCACCACCGGGCGTCCAAGAGACCCAGTACTTC.

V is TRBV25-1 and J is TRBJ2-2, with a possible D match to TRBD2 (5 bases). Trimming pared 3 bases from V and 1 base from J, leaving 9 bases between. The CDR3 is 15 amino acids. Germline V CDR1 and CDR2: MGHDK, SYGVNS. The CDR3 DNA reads TGTGCCAGCAGTGATGGCGGAGGGAACACCGGGGAGCTGTTTTTT. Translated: CASSDGGGNTGELFF.

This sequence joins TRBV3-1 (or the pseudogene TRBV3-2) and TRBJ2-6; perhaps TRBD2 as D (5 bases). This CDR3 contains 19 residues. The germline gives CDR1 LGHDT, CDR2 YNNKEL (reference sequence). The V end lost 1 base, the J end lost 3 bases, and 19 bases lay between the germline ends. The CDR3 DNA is TGTGCCAGCAGCCAAGGTTCTCGGGGTTTAGGCTTTGGGGCCAACGTCCTGACTTTC. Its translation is CASSQGSRGLGFGANVLTF.

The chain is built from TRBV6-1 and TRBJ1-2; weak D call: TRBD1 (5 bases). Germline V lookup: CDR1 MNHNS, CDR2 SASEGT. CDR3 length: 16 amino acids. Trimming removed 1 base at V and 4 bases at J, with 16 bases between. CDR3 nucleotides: TGTGCCAGCAGTGAAGGGACGACAGCTCTTCTCTATGGCTACACCTTC. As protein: CASSEGTTALLYGYTF.

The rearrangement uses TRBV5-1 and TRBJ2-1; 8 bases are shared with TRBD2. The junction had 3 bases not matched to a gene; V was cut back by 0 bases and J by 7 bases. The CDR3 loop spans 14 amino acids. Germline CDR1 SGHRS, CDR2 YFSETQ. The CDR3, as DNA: TGCGCCAGCAGCTTGGCCCTAGCGGGTAATGAGCAGTTCTTC. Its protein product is CASSLALAGNEQFF.

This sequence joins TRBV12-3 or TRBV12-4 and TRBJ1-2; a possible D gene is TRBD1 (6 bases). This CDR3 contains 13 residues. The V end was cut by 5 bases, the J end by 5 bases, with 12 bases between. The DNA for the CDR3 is TGTGCCAGCAGTCAAGGGGGAGGGTATGGCTACACCTTC. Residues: CASSQGGGYGYTF.

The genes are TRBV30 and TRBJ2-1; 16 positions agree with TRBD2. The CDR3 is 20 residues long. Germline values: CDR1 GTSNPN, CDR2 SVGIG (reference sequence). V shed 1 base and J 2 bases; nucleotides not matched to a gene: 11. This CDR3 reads CAWSGVGTSGRGIAYNEQFF. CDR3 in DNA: TGTGCCTGGAGTGGTGTCGGGACTAGCGGGAGGGGAATCGCCTACAATGAGCAGTTCTTC.

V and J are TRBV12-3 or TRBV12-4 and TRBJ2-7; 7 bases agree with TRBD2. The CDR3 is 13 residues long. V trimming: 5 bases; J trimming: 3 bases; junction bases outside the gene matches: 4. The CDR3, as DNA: TGTGCCAGCAGTCCCCGGACTAGCTACGAGCAGTACTTC. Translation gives CASSPRTSYEQYF.

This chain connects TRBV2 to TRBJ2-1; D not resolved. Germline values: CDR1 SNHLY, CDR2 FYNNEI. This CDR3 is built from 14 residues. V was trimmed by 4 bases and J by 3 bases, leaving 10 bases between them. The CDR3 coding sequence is TGTGCCAGCAGTGCATCTTCGGTCTACAATGAGCAGTTCTTC. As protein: CASSASSVYNEQFF.

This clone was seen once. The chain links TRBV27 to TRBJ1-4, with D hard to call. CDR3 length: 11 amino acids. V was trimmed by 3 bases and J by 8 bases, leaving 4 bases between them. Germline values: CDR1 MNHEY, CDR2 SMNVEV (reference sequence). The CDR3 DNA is TGTGCCAGCAGTTTTCAGGAAAAACTGTTTTTT. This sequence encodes CASSFQEKLFF.

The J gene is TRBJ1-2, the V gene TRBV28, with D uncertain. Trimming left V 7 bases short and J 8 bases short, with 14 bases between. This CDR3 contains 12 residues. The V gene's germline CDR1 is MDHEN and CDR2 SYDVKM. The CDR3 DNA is TGTGCCAGCACTTCGGCGGGGTACGGCTACACCTTC. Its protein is CASTSAGYGYTF.

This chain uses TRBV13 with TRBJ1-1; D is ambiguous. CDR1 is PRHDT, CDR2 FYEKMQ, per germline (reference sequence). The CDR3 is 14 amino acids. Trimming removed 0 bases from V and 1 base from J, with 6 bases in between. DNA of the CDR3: TGTGCCAGCAGCTTAGGCAGAAAGAACACTGAAGCTTTCTTT. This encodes CASSLGRKNTEAFF.

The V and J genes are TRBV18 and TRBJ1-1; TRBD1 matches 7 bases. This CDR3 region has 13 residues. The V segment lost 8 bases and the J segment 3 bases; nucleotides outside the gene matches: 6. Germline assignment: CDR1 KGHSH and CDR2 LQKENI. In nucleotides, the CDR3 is TGTGCCAGCGGCCGGACAGGATACACTGAAGCTTTCTTT. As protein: CASGRTGYTEAFF.

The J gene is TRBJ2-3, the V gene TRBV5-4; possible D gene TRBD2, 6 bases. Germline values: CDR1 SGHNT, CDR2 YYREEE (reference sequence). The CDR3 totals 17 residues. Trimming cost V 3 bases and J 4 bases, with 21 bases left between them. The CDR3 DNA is TGTGCCAGCAGCTCTCTAGGCCATAGCGGATTATCAGATACGCAGTATTTT. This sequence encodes CASSSLGHSGLSDTQYF.

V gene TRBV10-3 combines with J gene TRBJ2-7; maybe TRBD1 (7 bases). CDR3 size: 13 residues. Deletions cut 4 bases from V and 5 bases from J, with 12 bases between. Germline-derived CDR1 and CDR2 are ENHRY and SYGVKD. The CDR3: CAISGTGGHEQYF. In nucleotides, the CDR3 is TGTGCCATCAGTGGGACAGGAGGGCACGAGCAGTACTTC.

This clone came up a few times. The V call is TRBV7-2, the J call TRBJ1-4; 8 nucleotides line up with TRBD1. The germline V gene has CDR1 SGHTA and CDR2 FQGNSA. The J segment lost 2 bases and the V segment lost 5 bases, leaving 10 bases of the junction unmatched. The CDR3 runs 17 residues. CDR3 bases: TGTGCCAGCAGCCTACTGAGAGGACAGGGTACTAATGAAAAACTGTTTTTT. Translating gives CASSLLRGQGTNEKLFF.